Described below is a single T cell receptor beta chain sequence and its context. Its antigen specificity is not known. The record has no base qualities; no much larger clone is one base away. This specimen comes from a study of blood T cell repertoires in COVID-19 (dated by TCRdb to the early 2020s). Some background on the complete study: Collaborator samples came from the United States, Italy and Spain and covered acute and convalescent phases of COVID-19. Where available, HLA class I and class II types were taken from metadata supplied by the sample provider and were not determined by assay-based typing. A freely available public database, intended as a resource for researchers studying the immune response to SARS-CoV-2, is where the repertoires were released. Sample metadata almost always included a de-identified subject ID, COVID-19 status, age in years and sex. The samples were drawn from the first 160 participants of the ongoing ImmuneRACE study and from over 950 subjects provided by 6 global collaborators. Subjects who had been exposed to COVID-19, were actively infected with it, or had recovered from it provided the deeply sampled blood TCRbeta repertoires that made up the dataset. The prospective study material was composed of cDNA or gDNA derived from T cells, B-cell-depleted T cells, or PBMCs.

What the authors observed across the whole study: The quantity of clinical and demographic metadata differed by source and by participant and was supplied without curation.

TCRbeta CDR3 regions were amplified from genomic DNA using the immunoSEQ Assay, a bias-controlled multiplex PCR. Processing in the source paper ran as follows. Nucleated cell counts per sample were estimated from amplification of reference gene primers within the assay. Sequence reads were collapsed and filtered to measure the absolute abundance of every unique TCRbeta CDR3 rearrangement. Productive Simpson clonality was computed per sample as the square root of Simpson's diversity index over productive rearrangements. In TCRdb, the immuneACCESS table is reduced to in-frame sequences with V and J assigned. These tables do not hold every clone; where another copy was compared, an unresolved V gene accounts for under half, and the others remain unexplained. That table supplies the V and J calls and clone size; D and trimming were determined from the DNA. The sample table records about 300,000 clones; approximately 90% of these occur just once. The top ten clonotypes cover about 4% of the sample.

Participants in the prospective study were enrolled through a virtual design, were aged about 18 to 100 years, and lived in approximately 25 United States geographic areas. Cohort assignment in the prospective study relied on participant-reported clinical history from a screening survey and a study questionnaire. ImmuneRACE Cohort 3 recovered participants were defined by two consecutive negative NP/OP PCR tests, healthcare professional clearance, or symptom resolution. In the prospective study, whole blood, serum and a nasopharyngeal or oropharyngeal swab were collected from each participant by mobile phlebotomists. Over a roughly 2-month period, participants in the prospective study had the option of providing additional blood draws and questionnaires. Prospective study blood samples were shipped either frozen or at room temperature before DNA extraction. The CDR3 runs 14 amino acids, cysteine and phenylalanine included. Only the CDR3 region is kept as DNA, spanning 42 bases read in frame from base 1. The CDR1 and CDR2 encoded by the germline V gene are WSHSY and SAAADI. V and J lose 3 bases and 4 bases, and a span of 12 bases separates them.

The TCR comes from a man aged 25 to 45 who had recovered from COVID-19. The sample comprised PBMCs or T cells enriched from blood (not recorded which). The V and J segments used are TRBV10-2 and TRBJ1-2; a confident D gene designation cannot be given. The CDR3 here reads CASSETVAGYGYTF. The DNA sequence is as follows: TGCGCCAGCAGTGAAACCGTGGCAGGCTATGGCTACACCTTC.